There are a few counts of the clone carrying this T cell receptor beta chain. Antigen specificity is unknown. This sample was taken from a study of sequential checkpoint blockade in melanoma. In the study overall: TCRbeta immunosequencing was performed on DNA from fewer than 95 pretreatment melanoma tumor samples. Notes on the study in general: T-cell fraction and clonality followed PD-L1 and CD8+ counts, not mutational load.

The table came from immunoSEQ multiplex PCR; TCRdb's copy has only in-frame clones and leaves some out. The profile shows some 18,000 clones, more than 25% of them singletons. Treatment of the sample: randomized to nivolumab then ipilimumab (arm A) or the reverse (arm B). Germline V gene lookup returns CDR1 GTSNPN and CDR2 SVGIG (reference sequence). CDR3 length: 15 amino acids. Trimming cost V 1 base and J 4 bases, with 13 bases left between them. This clonotype was sampled from a human donor with melanoma. The chain links TRBV30 to TRBJ2-2; D tentatively fits TRBD1 or TRBD2 (5 bases each). The specimen comprised tumor tissue (inferred from file names), sampled from a patient given nivolumab and ipilimumab in sequence. The CDR3 DNA reads as TGTGCCTGGAGTGATGGCTCGGGGCCCACCGGGGAGCTGTTTTTT. Translated, it gives CAWSDGSGPTGELFF.